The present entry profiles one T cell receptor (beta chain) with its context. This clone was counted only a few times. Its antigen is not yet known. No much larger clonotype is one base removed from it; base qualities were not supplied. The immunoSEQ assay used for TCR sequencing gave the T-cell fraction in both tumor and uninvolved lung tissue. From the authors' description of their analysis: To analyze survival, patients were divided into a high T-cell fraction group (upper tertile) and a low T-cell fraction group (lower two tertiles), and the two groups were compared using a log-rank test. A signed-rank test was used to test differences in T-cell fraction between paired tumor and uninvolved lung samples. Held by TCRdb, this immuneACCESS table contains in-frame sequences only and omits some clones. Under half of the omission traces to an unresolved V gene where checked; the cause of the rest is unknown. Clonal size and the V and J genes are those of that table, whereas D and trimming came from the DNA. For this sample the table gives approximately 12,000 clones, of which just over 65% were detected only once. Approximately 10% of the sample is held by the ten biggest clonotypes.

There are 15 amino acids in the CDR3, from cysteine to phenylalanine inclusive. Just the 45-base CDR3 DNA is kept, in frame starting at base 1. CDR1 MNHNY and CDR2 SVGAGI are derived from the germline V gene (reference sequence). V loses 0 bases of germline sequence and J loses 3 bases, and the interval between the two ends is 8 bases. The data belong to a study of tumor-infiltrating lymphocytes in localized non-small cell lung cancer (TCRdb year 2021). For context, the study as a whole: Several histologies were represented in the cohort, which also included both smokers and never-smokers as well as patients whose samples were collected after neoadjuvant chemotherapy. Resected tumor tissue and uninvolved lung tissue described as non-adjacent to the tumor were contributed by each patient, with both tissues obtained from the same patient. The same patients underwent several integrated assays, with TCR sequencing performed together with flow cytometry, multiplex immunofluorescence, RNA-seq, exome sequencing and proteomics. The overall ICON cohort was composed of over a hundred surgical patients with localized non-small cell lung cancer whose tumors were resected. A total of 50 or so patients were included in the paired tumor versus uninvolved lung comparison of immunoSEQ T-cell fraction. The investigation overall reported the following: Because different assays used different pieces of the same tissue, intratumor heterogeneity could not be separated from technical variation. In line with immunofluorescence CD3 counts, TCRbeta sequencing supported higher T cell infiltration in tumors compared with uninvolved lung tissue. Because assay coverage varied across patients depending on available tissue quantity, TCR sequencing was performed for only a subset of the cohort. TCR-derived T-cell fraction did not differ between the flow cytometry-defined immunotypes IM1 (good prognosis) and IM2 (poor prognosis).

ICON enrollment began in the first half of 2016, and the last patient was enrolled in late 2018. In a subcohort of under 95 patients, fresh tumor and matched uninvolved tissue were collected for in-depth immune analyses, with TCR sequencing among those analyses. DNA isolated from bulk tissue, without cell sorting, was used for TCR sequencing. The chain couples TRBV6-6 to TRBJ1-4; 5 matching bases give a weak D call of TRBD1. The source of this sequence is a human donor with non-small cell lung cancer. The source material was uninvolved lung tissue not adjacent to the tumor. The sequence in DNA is TGTGCCAGCAGTTACTCGACAGCACCTAATGAAAAACTGTTTTTT. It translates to CASSYSTAPNEKLFF.